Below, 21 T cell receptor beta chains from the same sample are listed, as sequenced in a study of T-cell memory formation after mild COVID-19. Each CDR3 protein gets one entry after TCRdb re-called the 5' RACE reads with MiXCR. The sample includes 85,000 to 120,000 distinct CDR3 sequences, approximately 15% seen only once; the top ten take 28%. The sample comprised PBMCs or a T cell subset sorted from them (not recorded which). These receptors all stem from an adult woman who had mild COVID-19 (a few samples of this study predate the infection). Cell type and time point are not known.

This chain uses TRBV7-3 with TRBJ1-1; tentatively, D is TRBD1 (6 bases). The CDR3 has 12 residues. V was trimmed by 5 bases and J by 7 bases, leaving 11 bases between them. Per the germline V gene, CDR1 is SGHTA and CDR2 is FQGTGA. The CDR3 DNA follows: TGTGCCAGCAGCCTACTAGGGGGTGAAGCTTTCTTT. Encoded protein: CASSLLGGEAFF.

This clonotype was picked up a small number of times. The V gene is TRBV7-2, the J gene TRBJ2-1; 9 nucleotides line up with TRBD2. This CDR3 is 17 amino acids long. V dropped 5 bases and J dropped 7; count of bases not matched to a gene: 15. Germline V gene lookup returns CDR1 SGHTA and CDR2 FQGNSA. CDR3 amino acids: CASSAYLSGSSVNEQFF. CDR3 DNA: TGTGCCAGCAGCGCGTACCTTAGCGGGAGTTCGGTAAATGAGCAGTTCTTC. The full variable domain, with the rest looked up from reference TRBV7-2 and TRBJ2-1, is GAGVSQSPSNKVTEKGKDVELRCDPISGHTALYWYRQSLGQGLEFLIYFQGNSAPDKSGLPSDRFSAERTGGSVSTLTIQRTQQEDSAVYLCASSAYLSGSSVNEQFFGPGTRLTVL.

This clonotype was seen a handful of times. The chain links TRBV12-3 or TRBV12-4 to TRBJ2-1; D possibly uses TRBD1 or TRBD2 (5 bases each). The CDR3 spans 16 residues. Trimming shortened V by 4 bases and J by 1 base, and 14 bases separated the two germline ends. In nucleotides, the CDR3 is TGTGCCAGCAGTTCACTTGTTTGGGGGTCCTACAATGAGCAGTTCTTC. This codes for CASSSLVWGSYNEQFF.

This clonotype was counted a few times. The CDR3 nucleotides read TGTGCCAGTAGTGGACAGGGGAGCTCCTACAATGAGCAGTTCTTC. Protein sequence: CASSGQGSSYNEQFF. The chain carries TRBV19 and TRBJ2-1, with 9 bases matching TRBD1. Germline trimming cut 5 bases from V and 0 bases from J; bases unmatched to any gene: 2. CDR1 and CDR2 (germline): LNHDA, SQIVND (reference sequence). The CDR3 contains 15 residues.

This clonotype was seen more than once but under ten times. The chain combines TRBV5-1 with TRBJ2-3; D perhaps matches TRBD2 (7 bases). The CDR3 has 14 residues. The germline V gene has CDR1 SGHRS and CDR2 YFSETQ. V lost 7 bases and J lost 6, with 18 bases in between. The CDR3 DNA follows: TGCGCCAGCCGAAAGGGGGGGGCAGTGGATACGCAGTATTTT. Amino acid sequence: CASRKGGAVDTQYF.

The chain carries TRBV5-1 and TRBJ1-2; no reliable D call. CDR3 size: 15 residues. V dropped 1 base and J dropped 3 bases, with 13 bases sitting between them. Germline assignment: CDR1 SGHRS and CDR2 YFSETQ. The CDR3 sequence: CASSLSGVEYYGYTF. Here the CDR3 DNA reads TGCGCCAGCAGCTTGTCAGGAGTAGAATACTATGGCTACACCTTC.

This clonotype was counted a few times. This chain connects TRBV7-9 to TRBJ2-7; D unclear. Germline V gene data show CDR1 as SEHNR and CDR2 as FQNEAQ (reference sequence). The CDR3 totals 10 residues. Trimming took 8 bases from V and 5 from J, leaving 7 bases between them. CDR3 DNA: TGTGCCAGCGGACCCAACGAGCAGTACTTC. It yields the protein CASGPNEQYF.

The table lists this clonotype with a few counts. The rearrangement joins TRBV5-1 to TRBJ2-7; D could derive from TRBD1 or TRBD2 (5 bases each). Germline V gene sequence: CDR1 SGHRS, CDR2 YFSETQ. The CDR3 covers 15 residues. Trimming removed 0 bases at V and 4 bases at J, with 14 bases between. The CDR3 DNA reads TGCGCCAGCAGCTTGGAGGGACCCCCGCGTTACGAGCAGTACTTC. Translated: CASSLEGPPRYEQYF.

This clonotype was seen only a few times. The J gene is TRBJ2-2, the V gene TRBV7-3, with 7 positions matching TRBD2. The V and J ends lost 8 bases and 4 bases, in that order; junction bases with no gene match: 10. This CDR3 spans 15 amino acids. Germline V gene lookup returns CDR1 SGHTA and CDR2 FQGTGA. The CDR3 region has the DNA TGTGCCAGCCGCTCGTTGGGCGGGGGCACCGGGGAGCTGTTTTTT. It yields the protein CASRSLGGGTGELFF.

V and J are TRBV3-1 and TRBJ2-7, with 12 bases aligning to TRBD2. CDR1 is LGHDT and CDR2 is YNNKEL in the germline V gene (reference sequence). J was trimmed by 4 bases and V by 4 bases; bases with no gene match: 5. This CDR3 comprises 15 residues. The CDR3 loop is CASSLRLAGEYEQYF. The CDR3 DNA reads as TGTGCCAGCAGCCTCCGACTAGCGGGAGAGTACGAGCAGTACTTC.

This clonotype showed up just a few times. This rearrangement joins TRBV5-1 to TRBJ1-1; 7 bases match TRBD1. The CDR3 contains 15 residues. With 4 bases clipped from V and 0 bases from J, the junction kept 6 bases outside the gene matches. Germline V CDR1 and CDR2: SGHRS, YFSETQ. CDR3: CASSGKTGMNTEAFF. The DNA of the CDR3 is TGCGCCAGCAGCGGAAAGACAGGGATGAACACTGAAGCTTTCTTT.

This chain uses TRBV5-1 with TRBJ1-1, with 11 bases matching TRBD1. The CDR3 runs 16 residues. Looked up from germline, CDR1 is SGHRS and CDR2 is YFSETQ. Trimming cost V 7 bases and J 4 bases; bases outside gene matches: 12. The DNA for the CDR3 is TGCGCCAGCTCTTCTGGGCCGGGACAGGGGGGCACTGAAGCTTTCTTT. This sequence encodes CASSSGPGQGGTEAFF.

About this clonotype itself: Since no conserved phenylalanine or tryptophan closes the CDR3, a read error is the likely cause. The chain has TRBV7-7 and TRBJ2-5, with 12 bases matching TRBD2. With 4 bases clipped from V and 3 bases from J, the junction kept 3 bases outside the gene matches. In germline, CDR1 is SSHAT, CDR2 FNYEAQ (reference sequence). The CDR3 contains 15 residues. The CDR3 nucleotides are TGTGCCAGCAGCTCCCGGACTAGCGGGGAAGAGACCCAGTACTTA. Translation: CASSSRTSGEETQYL.

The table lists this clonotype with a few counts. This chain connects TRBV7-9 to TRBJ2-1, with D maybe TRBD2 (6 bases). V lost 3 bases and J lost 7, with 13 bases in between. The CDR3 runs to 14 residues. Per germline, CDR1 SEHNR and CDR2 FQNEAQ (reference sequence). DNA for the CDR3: TGTGCCAGCAGCTTTGAGGGAGGCCGTAATGAGCAGTTCTTC. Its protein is CASSFEGGRNEQFF.

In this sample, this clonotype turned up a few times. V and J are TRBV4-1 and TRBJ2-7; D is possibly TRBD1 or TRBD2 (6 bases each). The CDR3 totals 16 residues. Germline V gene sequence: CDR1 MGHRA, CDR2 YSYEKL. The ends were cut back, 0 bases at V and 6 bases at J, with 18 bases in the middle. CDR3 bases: TGCGCCAGCAGCCAAGAATGGGGGGCGGGTGCAGGCGAGCAGTACTTC. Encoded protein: CASSQEWGAGAGEQYF.

This CDR3 is CSGRQENTGELFF. The CDR3 DNA reads as TGCAGCGGTAGACAGGAGAACACCGGGGAGCTGTTTTTT. This chain uses TRBV29-1 with TRBJ2-2; perhaps TRBD1 as D (6 bases). V was cut by 7 bases and J by 1 base, with 10 bases left in between. CDR3 length: 13 amino acids. The germline V gene encodes CDR1 SQVTM and CDR2 ANQGSEA.

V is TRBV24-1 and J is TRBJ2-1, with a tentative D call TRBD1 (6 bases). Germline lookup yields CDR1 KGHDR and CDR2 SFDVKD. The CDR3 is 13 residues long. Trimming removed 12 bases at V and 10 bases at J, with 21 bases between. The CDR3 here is CAVGAGERWEQFF. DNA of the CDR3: TGTGCCGTCGGGGCAGGGGAGCGTTGGGAGCAGTTCTTC.

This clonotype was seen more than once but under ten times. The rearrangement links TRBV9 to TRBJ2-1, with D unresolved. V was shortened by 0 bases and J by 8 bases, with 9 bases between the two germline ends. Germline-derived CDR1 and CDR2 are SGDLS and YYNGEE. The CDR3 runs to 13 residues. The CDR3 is CASSVGGLDEQFF. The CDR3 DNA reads TGTGCCAGCAGCGTAGGGGGTCTCGATGAGCAGTTCTTC.

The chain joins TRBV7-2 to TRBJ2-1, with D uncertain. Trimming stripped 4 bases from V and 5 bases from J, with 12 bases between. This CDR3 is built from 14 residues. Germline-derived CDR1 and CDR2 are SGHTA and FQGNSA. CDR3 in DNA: TGTGCCAGCAGCTCCGGACGGAGAAACAATGAGCAGTTCTTC. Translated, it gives CASSSGRRNNEQFF.

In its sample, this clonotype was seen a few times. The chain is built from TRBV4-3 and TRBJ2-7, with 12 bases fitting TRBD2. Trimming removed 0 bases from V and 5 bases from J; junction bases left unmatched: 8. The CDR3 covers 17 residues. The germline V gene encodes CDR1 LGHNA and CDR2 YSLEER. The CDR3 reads CASSQDRWGLAGNEQYF. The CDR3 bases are TGCGCCAGCAGCCAAGATCGCTGGGGACTAGCGGGTAACGAGCAGTACTTC.

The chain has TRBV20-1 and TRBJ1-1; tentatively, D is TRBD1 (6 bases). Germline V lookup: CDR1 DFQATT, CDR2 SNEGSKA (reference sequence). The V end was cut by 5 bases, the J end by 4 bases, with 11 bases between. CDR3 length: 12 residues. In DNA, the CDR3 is TGCAGTGCTGGAGGGGGTGGCACTGAAGCTTTCTTT. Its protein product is CSAGGGGTEAFF.